Below are 9 T cell receptor beta chains sequenced from a single sample in a study of Graves' ophthalmopathy and Graves' hyperthyroidism. As the template, RNA transcripts were used to amplify TCR beta CDR3 regions. The library came from an HTBI-primed first-round RT-PCR and a second-round multiplex PCR. TCRdb recomputed calls from the multiplex PCR reads with MiXCR, one row per CDR3 protein. The data hold nearly 400,000 distinct CDR3 sequences, with about 16% observed a single time. The sample taken for sequencing was peripheral blood. The source is a woman in her late teens or twenties with Graves' ophthalmopathy.

This clonotype came up many times. V gene TRBV7-3 combines with J gene TRBJ1-1; 7 nucleotides align to TRBD1. This CDR3 has 15 amino acids. Germline V CDR1 and CDR2: SGHTA, FQGTGA. The V gene end was trimmed by 2 bases and the J gene end by 1 base; junction bases not matched to a gene: 4. DNA for the CDR3: TGTGCCAGCAGCTTATTAGGGACAGAGAACACTGAAGCTTTCTTT. Residues: CASSLLGTENTEAFF. The full variable domain, completed using reference TRBV7-3 and TRBJ1-1, is GAGVSQTPSNKVTEKGKYVELRCDPISGHTALYWYRQSLGQGPEFLIYFQGTGAADDSGLPNDRFFAVRPEGSVSTLKIQRTERGDSAVYLCASSLLGTENTEAFFGQGTRLTVV.

This clonotype was seen at least ten times. The chain carries TRBV12-3 or TRBV12-4 and TRBJ1-2; D remains ambiguous. The CDR3 runs 15 residues. V lost 5 bases to trimming and J lost 0 bases, with 13 bases between them. CDR3 residues: CASSPTGSSNYGYTF. CDR3 nucleotides: TGTGCCAGCAGTCCCACCGGGAGCTCTAACTATGGCTACACCTTC.

J is TRBJ1-3 and V is TRBV12-3 or TRBV12-4, with D unclear. With 5 bases removed from V and 0 bases from J, the gap between germline ends came to 11 bases. The CDR3 consists of 15 residues. This chain's CDR3 is CASSPTGISGNTIYF. CDR3 in DNA: TGTGCCAGCAGTCCTACCGGGATCTCTGGAAACACCATATATTTT.

This clonotype was counted only a few times. This CDR3 is CASGRTGNNSPLHF. The DNA of the CDR3 is TGTGCCAGCGGACGGACAGGGAATAATTCACCCCTCCACTTT. This sequence joins TRBV6-2 or TRBV6-3 and TRBJ1-6; 8 bases map to TRBD1. The CDR3 extends over 14 amino acids. After removal of 8 bases from V and 5 bases from J, the junction contained 5 bases not matched to a gene. CDR1 is MNHEY and CDR2 is SVGEGT in the germline V gene.

This clonotype was recorded at least ten times. J is TRBJ1-1 and V is TRBV27; the match to TRBD1 covers 7 bases. CDR1 MNHEY and CDR2 SMNVEV come from the germline V gene (reference sequence). This CDR3 comprises 13 residues. The trim removed 3 bases at V and 4 bases at J, leaving 2 bases unmatched. The CDR3 sequence is CASSFSGGTEAFF. The DNA of the CDR3 is TGTGCCAGCAGTTTCTCAGGGGGCACTGAAGCTTTCTTT.

This clonotype was picked up many times. The rearrangement uses TRBV4-1 and TRBJ2-2; TRBD2 agrees at 11 bases. In germline, CDR1 is MGHRA, CDR2 YSYEKL. V lost 0 bases and J lost 7; bases outside the gene matches: 4. The CDR3 sequence is 16 residues long. CDR3 residues: CASSQEASGRIGELFF. Written as DNA, the CDR3 is TGCGCCAGCAGCCAAGAAGCTAGCGGGAGGATCGGGGAGCTGTTTTTT.

This clonotype showed up many times. The chain links TRBV9 to TRBJ2-5; maybe TRBD1 (8 bases). The CDR3 is made up of 15 amino acids. Between the trimmed V and J ends, which lost 4 bases and 1 base, there was a span of 14 bases. CDR1 and CDR2 (germline): SGDLS, YYNGEE. CDR3 bases: TGTGCCAGCAGCTACAGGGGGGGTACCCAAGAGACCCAGTACTTC. Translation: CASSYRGGTQETQYF.

The chain couples TRBV5-1 to TRBJ2-7; TRBD1 agrees at 9 bases. The V segment lost 6 bases and the J segment 4 bases; nucleotides outside the gene matches: 8. CDR1 and CDR2 from the germline V gene are SGHRS and YFSETQ. The CDR3 spans 14 residues. The CDR3 here is CASNTGQGQYEQYF. CDR3 sequence (DNA): TGCGCCAGCAACACGGGACAGGGCCAGTACGAGCAGTACTTC. The full variable domain, with the rest looked up from reference TRBV5-1 and TRBJ2-7, is KAGVTQTPRYLIKTRGQQVTLSCSPISGHRSVSWYQQTPGQGLQFLFEYFSETQRNKGNFPGRFSGRQFSNSRSEMNVSTLELGDSALYLCASNTGQGQYEQYFGPGTRLTVT.

This clonotype was seen a few times. The gene calls are TRBV29-1 and TRBJ2-7; 7 bases map to TRBD1. The germline V gene encodes CDR1 SQVTM and CDR2 ANQGSEA. The CDR3 extends over 12 amino acids. Losses at the gene ends were 6 bases for V and 3 bases for J; bases not matched to a gene: 5. The CDR3 loop is CSVPGGNYEQYF. Written as DNA, the CDR3 is TGCAGCGTCCCAGGGGGAAACTACGAGCAGTACTTC.